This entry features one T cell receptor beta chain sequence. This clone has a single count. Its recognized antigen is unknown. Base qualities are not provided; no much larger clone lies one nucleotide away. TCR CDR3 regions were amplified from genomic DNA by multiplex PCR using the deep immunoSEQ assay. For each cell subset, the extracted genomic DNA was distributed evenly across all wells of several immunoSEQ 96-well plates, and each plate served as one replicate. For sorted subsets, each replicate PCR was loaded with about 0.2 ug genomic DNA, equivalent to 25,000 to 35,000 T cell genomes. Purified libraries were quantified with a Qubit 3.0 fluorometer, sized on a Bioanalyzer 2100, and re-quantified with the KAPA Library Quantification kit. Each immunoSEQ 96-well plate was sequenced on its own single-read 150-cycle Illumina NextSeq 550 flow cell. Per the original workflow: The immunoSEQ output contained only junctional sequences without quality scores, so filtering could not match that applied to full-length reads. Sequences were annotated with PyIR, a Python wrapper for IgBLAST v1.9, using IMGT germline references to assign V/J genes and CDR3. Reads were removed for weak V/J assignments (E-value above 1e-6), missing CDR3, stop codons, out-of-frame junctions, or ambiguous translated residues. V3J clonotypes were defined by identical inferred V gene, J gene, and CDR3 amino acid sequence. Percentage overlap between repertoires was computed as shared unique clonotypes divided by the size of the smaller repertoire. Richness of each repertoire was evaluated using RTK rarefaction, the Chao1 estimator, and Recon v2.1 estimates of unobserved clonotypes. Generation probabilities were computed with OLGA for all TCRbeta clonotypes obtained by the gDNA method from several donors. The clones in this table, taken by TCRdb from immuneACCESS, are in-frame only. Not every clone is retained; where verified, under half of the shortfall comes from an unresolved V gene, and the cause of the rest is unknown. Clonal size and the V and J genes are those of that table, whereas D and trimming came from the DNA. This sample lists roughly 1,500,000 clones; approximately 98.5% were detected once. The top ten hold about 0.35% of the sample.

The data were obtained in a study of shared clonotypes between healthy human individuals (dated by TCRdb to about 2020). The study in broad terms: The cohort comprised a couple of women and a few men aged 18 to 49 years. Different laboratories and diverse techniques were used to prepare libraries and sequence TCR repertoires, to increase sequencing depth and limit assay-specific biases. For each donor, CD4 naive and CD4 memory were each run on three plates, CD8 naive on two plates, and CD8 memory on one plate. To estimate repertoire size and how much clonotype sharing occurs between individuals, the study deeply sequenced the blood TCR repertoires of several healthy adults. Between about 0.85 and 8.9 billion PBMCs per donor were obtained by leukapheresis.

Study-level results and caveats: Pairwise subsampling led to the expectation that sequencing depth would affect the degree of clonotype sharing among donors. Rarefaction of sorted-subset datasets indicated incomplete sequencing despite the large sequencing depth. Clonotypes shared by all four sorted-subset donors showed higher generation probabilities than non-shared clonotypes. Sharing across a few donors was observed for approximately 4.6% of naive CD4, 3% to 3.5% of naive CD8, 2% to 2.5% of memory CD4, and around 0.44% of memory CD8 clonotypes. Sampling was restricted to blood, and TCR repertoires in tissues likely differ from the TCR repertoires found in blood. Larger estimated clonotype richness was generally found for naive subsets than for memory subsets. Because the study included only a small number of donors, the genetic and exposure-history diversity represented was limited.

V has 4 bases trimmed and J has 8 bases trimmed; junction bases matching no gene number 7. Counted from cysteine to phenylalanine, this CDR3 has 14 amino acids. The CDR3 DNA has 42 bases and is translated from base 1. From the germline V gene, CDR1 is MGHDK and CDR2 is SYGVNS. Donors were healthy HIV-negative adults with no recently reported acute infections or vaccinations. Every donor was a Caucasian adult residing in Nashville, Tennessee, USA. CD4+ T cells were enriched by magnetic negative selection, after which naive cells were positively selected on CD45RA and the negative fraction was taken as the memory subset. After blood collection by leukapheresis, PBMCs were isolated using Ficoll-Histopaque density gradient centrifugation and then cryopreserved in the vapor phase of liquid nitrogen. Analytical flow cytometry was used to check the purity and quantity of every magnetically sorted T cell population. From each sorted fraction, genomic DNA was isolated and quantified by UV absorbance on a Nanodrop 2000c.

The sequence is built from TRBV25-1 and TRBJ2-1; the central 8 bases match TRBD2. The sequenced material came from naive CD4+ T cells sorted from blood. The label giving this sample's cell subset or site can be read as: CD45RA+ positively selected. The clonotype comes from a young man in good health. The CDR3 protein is CASSGRTSPYEQFF. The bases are TGTGCCAGCAGTGGGCGGACTAGCCCCTATGAGCAGTTCTTC.